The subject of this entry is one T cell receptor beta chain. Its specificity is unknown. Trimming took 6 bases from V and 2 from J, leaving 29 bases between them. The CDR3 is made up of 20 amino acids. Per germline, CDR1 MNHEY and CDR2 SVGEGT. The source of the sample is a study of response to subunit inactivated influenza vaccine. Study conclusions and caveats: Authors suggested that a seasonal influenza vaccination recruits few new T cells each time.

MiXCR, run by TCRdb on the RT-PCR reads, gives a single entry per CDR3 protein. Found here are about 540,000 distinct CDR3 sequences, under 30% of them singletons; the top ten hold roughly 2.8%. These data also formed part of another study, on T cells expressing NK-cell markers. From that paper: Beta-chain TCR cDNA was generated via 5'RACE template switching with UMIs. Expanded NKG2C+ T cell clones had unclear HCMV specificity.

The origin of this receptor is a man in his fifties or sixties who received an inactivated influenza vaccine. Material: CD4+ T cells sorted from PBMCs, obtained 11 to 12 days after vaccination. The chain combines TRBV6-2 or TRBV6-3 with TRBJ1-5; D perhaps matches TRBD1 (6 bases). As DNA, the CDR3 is TGTGCCAGCAGCCTGTATCGGGGGGGGGCAAGGGAGTCTCGCAATCAGCCCCAGCATTTT. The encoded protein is CASSLYRGGARESRNQPQHF.